The 23 T cell receptor beta chains reported below all come from one sample, sequenced in a study of T cells expressing NK-cell markers. After re-calling the 5' RACE reads, TCRdb lists one entry per CDR3 protein, DNA absent. This sample contains around 550,000 distinct CDR3 sequences. Material for sequencing was blood T cells: a sorted CD56 or NKG2C T cell subset, CD4+ or CD8+ T cells, or bulk PBMC T cells (not recorded which). Source of these receptors: a man aged 18 to 29 in good health.

The J gene is TRBJ2-1, the V gene TRBV6-2 or TRBV6-3. Germline V gene data show CDR1 as MNHEY and CDR2 as SVGEGT. The CDR3 sequence is 14 residues long. CDR3 sequence reads: CASSFSTPYNEQFF.

The V gene is TRBV30, the J gene TRBJ2-7; TCRdb designates TRBD1, a call that cannot be tested without DNA. CDR1 and CDR2 (germline): GTSNPN, SVGIG (reference sequence). The CDR3 loop spans 15 amino acids. The CDR3 protein is CAGTRSRILTYEQYF.

The V and J genes are TRBV19 and TRBJ1-4. CDR1 and CDR2 (germline): LNHDA, SQIVND (reference sequence). The length of the CDR3 is 14 residues. The CDR3 here is CASSPSDTNEKLFF.

The V call is TRBV20-1, the J call TRBJ1-5. The CDR3 loop spans 15 amino acids. Germline CDR1 and CDR2: DFQATT and SNEGSKA (reference sequence). CDR3 sequence: CSAPNTVGPNQPQHF.

This sequence joins TRBV4-2 and TRBJ2-1; checking the TCRdb D call of TRBD2 is not possible without DNA. CDR1 and CDR2 from the germline V gene are LGHNA and YNFKEQ. This CDR3 has 18 amino acids. The CDR3 loop reads CASRQGGPSGRAYNEQFF.

CDR3 sequence: CASSRKQEQFF. The chain joins TRBV5-5 to TRBJ2-1. Germline assignment: CDR1 SGHKS and CDR2 YYEKEE (reference sequence). The CDR3 totals 11 residues.

The genes are TRBV18 and TRBJ2-2; TCRdb's D call, TRBD2, is unchecked because there is no DNA. Germline CDR1 and CDR2: KGHSH and LQKENI. This CDR3 contains 16 residues. The CDR3 is CASSQRIAGDTGELFF.

The chain joins TRBV5-1 to TRBJ2-7; with no DNA, the TCRdb D assignment of TRBD1 cannot be verified. CDR3 length: 14 residues. Germline V CDR1 and CDR2: SGHRS, YFSETQ. CDR3 region: CASSLQGPTYEQYF.

The gene calls are TRBV12-3 or TRBV12-4 and TRBJ2-3; the D call of TRBD1 rests on TCRdb alone, since no DNA is present to check it. The CDR3 is 15 amino acids. CDR3 in amino acids: CASSRQGLTTDTQYF.

The chain joins TRBV6-2 or TRBV6-3 to TRBJ1-1; TCRdb returns TRBD1, unconfirmable since there is no DNA. The CDR3 sequence is 13 residues long. Germline V gene data show CDR1 as MNHEY and CDR2 as SVGEGT. The CDR3: CPSSAGGWTEAFF.

The chain recombines TRBV12-3 or TRBV12-4 with TRBJ2-5; lacking DNA, the TRBD1 call made by TCRdb goes unchecked. The CDR3 totals 12 residues. CDR3 amino acids: CASGTGAETQYF.

The chain employs TRBV28 and TRBJ2-3; TCRdb indicates TRBD1, and absent DNA this call remains unverified. CDR1 and CDR2 from the germline V gene are MDHEN and SYDVKM. The CDR3 has 14 amino acids. This chain's CDR3 is CASSWVGATDTQYF.

This chain links TRBV15 with TRBJ2-7; TCRdb's D call of TRBD1 is untestable without DNA. Germline assignment: CDR1 LNHNV and CDR2 YYDKDF (reference sequence). This CDR3 spans 14 amino acids. This CDR3 reads CATRGGTGVNEQYF.

The rearrangement links TRBV29-1 to TRBJ2-5; lacking DNA, the TRBD2 call made by TCRdb goes unchecked. Germline CDR1 reads SQVTM; CDR2 reads ANQGSEA. This CDR3 comprises 12 residues. The CDR3 sequence is CSVLGAGETQYF.

The chain is built from TRBV20-1 and TRBJ2-5. The germline V gene encodes CDR1 DFQATT and CDR2 SNEGSKA (reference sequence). The CDR3 spans 12 residues. The CDR3 protein is CSAGVIGGTQYF.

The V gene is TRBV20-1, the J gene TRBJ2-7; TCRdb returns TRBD1, unconfirmable since there is no DNA. Germline loops: CDR1 DFQATT, CDR2 SNEGSKA (reference sequence). The CDR3 is 15 amino acids. CDR3 sequence reads: CSASPGERATYEQYF.

CDR3: CSVYRLGGPSTEAFF. V and J are TRBV29-1 and TRBJ1-1. Germline V gene data show CDR1 as SQVTM and CDR2 as ANQGSEA. This CDR3 is built from 15 residues.

The chain carries TRBV24-1 and TRBJ2-7; TCRdb's assignment of TRBD1 cannot be checked, as there is no DNA. CDR1 and CDR2 (germline): KGHDR, SFDVKD. This CDR3 is 16 amino acids long. CDR3 amino acids: CATSDFARTGDAEQYF.

The rearrangement uses TRBV11-2 and TRBJ2-4. This CDR3 comprises 13 residues. CDR1 is SGHAT and CDR2 is FQNNGV in the germline V gene. The CDR3 is CASSFSVPDIQYF.

The rearrangement uses TRBV5-1 and TRBJ2-5. The CDR3 is 15 residues long. The germline CDR1 and CDR2 sequences are SGHRS and YFSETQ. The CDR3 is CASSLGADIQETQYF.

V and J are TRBV5-6 and TRBJ1-2; TCRdb reports TRBD1, a call that lacks DNA to check it against. Germline-derived CDR1 and CDR2 are SGHDT and YYEEEE. CDR3 length: 17 amino acids. CDR3 in amino acids: CASSPGGWTGDNYGYTF. Drawing the rest from reference TRBV5-6 and TRBJ1-2, the complete variable domain is DAGVTQSPTHLIKTRGQQVTLRCSPKSGHDTVSWYQQALGQGPQFIFQYYEEEERQRGNFPDRFSGHQFPNYSSELNVNALLLGDSALYLCASSPGGWTGDNYGYTFGSGTRLTVV.

V is TRBV20-1 and J is TRBJ2-5; TCRdb designates TRBD2, a call that cannot be tested without DNA. This CDR3 spans 17 amino acids. The germline gives CDR1 DFQATT, CDR2 SNEGSKA (reference sequence). The chain's CDR3 is CSADTPGLAGAQETQYF.

V usage is TRBV7-8 and J usage is TRBJ2-1; TCRdb's assignment of TRBD2 cannot be checked, as there is no DNA. The CDR3 loop spans 14 amino acids. CDR1 is SGHVS and CDR2 is FQNEAQ in the germline V gene. Here the CDR3 reads CASSLDGRTNEQFF.